Shown below are 14 T cell receptor beta chains from a single sample sequenced in a study of T cell changes during pregnancy in multiple sclerosis. This table comes from immunoSEQ multiplex PCR, and its TCRdb copy is limited to in-frame clones, with some not included. Found here are 65,000 to 80,000 clones, around 93% of them singletons; the top ten hold 2.5%. The sequencing here drew on peripheral blood, taken in the second trimester of pregnancy. The source of these receptors is a female donor with multiple sclerosis, enrolled in a pregnancy study.

The chain joins TRBV23-1 to TRBJ1-3, with 7 bases fitting TRBD1. TRBV23-1 has ORF status, its function being uncertain. Trimming at V came to 6 bases and at J to 0 bases, leaving 8 bases not matched to a gene. CDR3 length equals 16 residues. In DNA, the CDR3 is TGCGCCAGCAGCCCGGGACAGCCGACCTCTGGAAACACCATATATTTT. Amino acids: CASSPGQPTSGNTIYF.

V and J are TRBV11-1 and TRBJ1-1, with D unclear. Germline lookup yields CDR1 SGHAT and CDR2 FQDESV (reference sequence). Trimming took 1 base from V and 1 from J, leaving 7 bases between them. This CDR3 comprises 14 residues. For the CDR3, the DNA is TGTGCCAGCAGCTTAGTCGAGGGGAACACTGAAGCTTTCTTT. Its protein is CASSLVEGNTEAFF. The full variable domain, its missing parts supplied by reference TRBV11-1 and TRBJ1-1, is EAEVAQSPRYKITEKSQAVAFWCDPISGHATLYWYRQILGQGPELLVQFQDESVVDDSQLPKDRFSAERLKGVDSTLKIQPAELGDSAMYLCASSLVEGNTEAFFGQGTRLTVV.

The CDR3 here is CASSWGQTLGGGGYTF. CDR3 DNA sequence: TGTGCCAGCAGCTGGGGACAGACGCTTGGAGGGGGAGGCTACACCTTC. This rearrangement joins TRBV5-4 to TRBJ1-2; TRBD1 matches 7 bases. Germline loops: CDR1 SGHNT, CDR2 YYREEE (reference sequence). With V trimmed by 3 bases and J by 8 bases, 16 bases remained unmatched. The CDR3 is 16 amino acids.

J is TRBJ1-2 and V is TRBV5-6, with D possibly being TRBD1 (6 bases). Germline CDR1 and CDR2: SGHDT and YYEEEE. V was cut by 0 bases and J by 5 bases, with 17 bases left in between. CDR3 size: 16 residues. The CDR3 spells CASSLGGHSGPYGYTF. DNA for the CDR3: TGTGCCAGCAGCTTGGGGGGGCACTCGGGTCCTTATGGCTACACCTTC.

The rearrangement uses TRBV5-1 and TRBJ2-1; 10 nucleotides align to TRBD2. The trim removed 0 bases at V and 5 bases at J, leaving 8 bases unmatched. The CDR3 runs to 17 residues. Germline V gene lookup returns CDR1 SGHRS and CDR2 YFSETQ. This chain's CDR3 is CASSLAKVAGGNNEQFF. The CDR3 DNA is TGCGCCAGCAGCTTGGCCAAGGTAGCGGGGGGTAACAATGAGCAGTTCTTC.

V gene TRBV28 combines with J gene TRBJ2-1, with TRBD1 identical over 9 bases. The J segment lost 3 bases and the V segment lost 8 bases, leaving 5 bases of the junction unmatched. The CDR3 loop spans 14 amino acids. Germline assignment: CDR1 MDHEN and CDR2 SYDVKM. The CDR3 DNA reads TGTGCCAGCGATGAGACAGGGGGCTACAATGAGCAGTTCTTC. The encoded protein is CASDETGGYNEQFF. The full variable domain, rest sourced from reference TRBV28 and TRBJ2-1, is DVKVTQSSRYLVKRTGEKVFLECVQDMDHENMFWYRQDPGLGLRLIYFSYDVKMKEKGDIPEGYSVSREKKERFSLILESASTNQTSMYLCASDETGGYNEQFFGPGTRLTVL.

The genes are TRBV29-1 and TRBJ2-3, with TRBD2 identical over 8 bases. This CDR3 spans 15 amino acids. The V gene's germline CDR1 is SQVTM and CDR2 ANQGSEA. The CDR3 sequence: CSLRGGPPSTDTQYF. As DNA, the CDR3 is TGCAGTTTGCGCGGGGGGCCTCCTAGCACAGATACGCAGTATTTT.

The chain employs TRBV6-4 and TRBJ1-1, with D perhaps matching TRBD1 (6 bases). CDR3 length equals 13 residues. The germline CDR1 and CDR2 sequences are MRHNA and SNTAGT. V shed 3 bases and J shed 9 bases, with 14 bases lying between them. CDR3 loop: CASSEGKTGKAFF. The CDR3 coding sequence is TGTGCCAGCAGTGAGGGGAAGACAGGTAAAGCTTTCTTT.

The chain recombines TRBV5-1 with TRBJ2-1; 7 bases match TRBD1. Germline V gives CDR1 SGHRS, CDR2 YFSETQ. V trimming: 3 bases; J trimming: 4 bases; junction bases outside the gene matches: 13. CDR3 length: 17 amino acids. The CDR3 protein is CASSYTGVSLMYNEQFF. CDR3 DNA: TGCGCCAGCAGCTACACAGGGGTTTCCCTTATGTACAATGAGCAGTTCTTC.

The V and J genes are TRBV9 and TRBJ1-2; no definite D call. This CDR3 is 17 amino acids long. Germline V lookup: CDR1 SGDLS, CDR2 YYNGEE. Trimming cost V 0 bases and J 8 bases, with 23 bases left between them. In DNA, the CDR3 is TGTGCCAGCAGCGTAGGGCACGCCGGAGGGCCAGTCGAAGGCTACACCTTC. Translating gives CASSVGHAGGPVEGYTF.

V and J are TRBV9 and TRBJ2-7, with 9 positions matching TRBD1. V gave up 0 bases and J gave up 6 bases; unmatched junction bases: 7. This CDR3 has 15 amino acids. Germline-derived CDR1 and CDR2 are SGDLS and YYNGEE. In nucleotides, the CDR3 is TGTGCCAGCAGCGTAGGAGGGACAGGGAGGACCGAGCAGTACTTC. Translating it yields CASSVGGTGRTEQYF.

This clone was picked up one time. The rearrangement uses TRBV9 and TRBJ2-5, with 11 nucleotides matching TRBD2. With 0 bases clipped from V and 4 bases from J, the junction kept 2 bases outside the gene matches. The germline V gene encodes CDR1 SGDLS and CDR2 YYNGEE. This CDR3 contains 15 residues. Here the CDR3 reads CASSVGLAGPETQYF. The CDR3 nucleotides are TGTGCCAGCAGCGTAGGACTAGCGGGGCCAGAGACCCAGTACTTC.

The rearrangement joins TRBV5-1 to TRBJ1-2; D remains unclear. This CDR3 region has 13 residues. Germline loops: CDR1 SGHRS, CDR2 YFSETQ. Deletions cut 1 base from V and 5 bases from J, with 9 bases between. The CDR3 region has the DNA TGCGCCAGCAGCTTGACGGTACAGTATGGCTACACCTTC. As protein: CASSLTVQYGYTF.

The chain carries TRBV4-2 and TRBJ2-7; 10 bases match TRBD1. V lost 4 bases to trimming and J lost 2 bases; unmatched junction nucleotides: 5. Germline CDR1 is LGHNA and CDR2 is YNFKEQ. The CDR3 extends over 15 amino acids. Written as DNA, the CDR3 is TGTGCCAGCAGCCCGCCGGGACAGGGGCCCTACGAGCAGTACTTC. Translation: CASSPPGQGPYEQYF.